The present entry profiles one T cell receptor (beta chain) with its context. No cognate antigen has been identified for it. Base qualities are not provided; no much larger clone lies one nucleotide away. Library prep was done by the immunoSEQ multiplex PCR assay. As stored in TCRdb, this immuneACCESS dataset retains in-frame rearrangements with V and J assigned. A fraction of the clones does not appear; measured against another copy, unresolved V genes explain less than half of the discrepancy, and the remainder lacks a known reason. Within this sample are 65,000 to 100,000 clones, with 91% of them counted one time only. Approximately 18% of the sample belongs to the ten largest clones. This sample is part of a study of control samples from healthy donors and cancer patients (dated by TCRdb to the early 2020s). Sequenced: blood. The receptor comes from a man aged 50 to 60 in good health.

In nucleotide form, the sequence is TGTGCCAGCAGCGGGGGTGGCCAGAGCTCCTACAATGAGCAGTTCTTC. This gives the protein CASSGGGQSSYNEQFF. The V gene is TRBV5-6 and the J gene is TRBJ2-1; the D gene may be TRBD1 or TRBD2, since each aligns over 5 bases. V gives up 4 bases and J gives up 0 bases, and the segment between their germline ends measures 14 bases. CDR1 SGHDT and CDR2 YYEEEE are derived from the germline V gene. The CDR3 sequence holds 16 residues, the cysteine and phenylalanine included. Only the CDR3 DNA stays, 48 bases, in frame from base 1.